The 30 T cell receptor beta chains listed next were all sequenced from one sample in a study of blood T cell repertoires in COVID-19. Assay: immunoSEQ multiplex PCR; the TCRdb copy retains only in-frame clones and omits some. This repertoire shows 200,000 to 300,000 clones, approximately 86% found once; its top ten account for roughly 4.9%. What was sequenced was peripheral blood. The receptors here all came from a woman aged 55-70 years with COVID-19, enrolled during active disease.

This sequence joins TRBV7-9 and TRBJ1-1; TRBD1 might be the D (5 bases). V lost 5 bases to trimming and J lost 1 base, with 14 bases between them. The length of the CDR3 is 15 residues. In germline, CDR1 is SEHNR, CDR2 FQNEAQ (reference sequence). CDR3 residues: CASSRPWGENTEAFF. In nucleotides, the CDR3 is TGTGCCAGCAGCCGGCCTTGGGGGGAGAACACTGAAGCTTTCTTT.

The chain carries TRBV19 and TRBJ1-5; no clear D. Trimming took off 6 bases at V and 5 bases at J, with 17 bases between the two ends. Germline CDR1 and CDR2: LNHDA and SQIVND (reference sequence). CDR3 length equals 15 residues. The CDR3 loop is CASSPREEYDQPQHF. In DNA form, the CDR3 reads TGTGCCAGTAGCCCACGGGAGGAATATGATCAGCCCCAGCATTTT.

The chain is built from TRBV6-2 or TRBV6-3 and TRBJ1-5, with D uncertain. The CDR3 is 15 amino acids. The germline V gene encodes CDR1 MNHEY and CDR2 SVGEGT. V was cut by 2 bases and J by 6 bases, with 14 bases left in between. DNA of the CDR3: TGTGCCAGCAGTTACCCGGGATCGCTGGGTCAGCCCCAGCATTTT. It yields the protein CASSYPGSLGQPQHF.

The chain couples TRBV3-1 (or the pseudogene TRBV3-2) to TRBJ1-2; 10 bases match TRBD1. The CDR3 loop spans 13 amino acids. V was pared by 3 bases and J by 8 bases, with 3 bases of the junction left unmatched. Germline-derived CDR1 and CDR2 are LGHDT and YNNKEL (reference sequence). The CDR3 reads CASSQGTGVGYTF. CDR3 in DNA: TGTGCCAGCAGCCAGGGGACAGGGGTCGGCTACACCTTC.

The chain is built from TRBV14 and TRBJ1-2; no clear D. The CDR3 is 14 residues long. Germline V gene sequence: CDR1 SGHDN, CDR2 FVKESK. Trimming removed 4 bases at V and 0 bases at J, with 9 bases between. CDR3 DNA sequence: TGTGCCAGCAGCCGAGCCACTCCTAACTATGGCTACACCTTC. Encoded protein: CASSRATPNYGYTF. Full variable domain (outside the CDR3, taken from reference TRBV14 and TRBJ1-2): EAGVTQFPSHSVIEKGQTVTLRCDPISGHDNLYWYRRVMGKEIKFLLHFVKESKQDESGMPNNRFLAERTGGTYSTLKVQPAELEDSGVYFCASSRATPNYGYTFGSGTRLTVV.

The CDR3 DNA reads as TGTGCCAGTAGCGTCCGCTCCTATAATTCACCCCTCCACTTT. Its translation: CASSVRSYNSPLHF. The chain combines TRBV19 with TRBJ1-6; D gene unclear. Germline CDR1 LNHDA, CDR2 SQIVND (reference sequence). Trimming stripped 6 bases from V and 0 bases from J, with 6 bases between. This CDR3 is 14 amino acids long.

The sample holds a few counts of this clone. The chain employs TRBV5-1 and TRBJ1-1, with D perhaps TRBD1 (6 bases). The length of the CDR3 is 16 residues. V lost 4 bases, J lost 1 base, and 17 bases lay in between. Germline V gene sequence: CDR1 SGHRS, CDR2 YFSETQ. The CDR3 DNA reads as TGCGCCAGCAGCCCAGGGGTAGGGTTCACGAACACTGAAGCTTTCTTT. This codes for CASSPGVGFTNTEAFF.

The chain couples TRBV18 to TRBJ2-7; D possibly corresponds to TRBD2 (5 bases). Germline-derived CDR1 and CDR2 are KGHSH and LQKENI. The CDR3 runs 13 residues. V was trimmed by 2 bases and J by 2 bases, leaving 7 bases between them. Here the CDR3 DNA reads TGTGCCAGCTCACCAGCCGGGACCTACGAGCAGTACTTC. It encodes CASSPAGTYEQYF.

This sequence joins TRBV5-5 and TRBJ1-5, with 7 bases aligning to TRBD1. The CDR3 sequence is 15 residues long. Germline V gene sequence: CDR1 SGHKS, CDR2 YYEKEE (reference sequence). Trimming removed 2 bases from V and 4 bases from J; junction bases left unmatched: 6. The CDR3 sequence is CASSLGLQGNQPQHF. Written as DNA, the CDR3 is TGTGCCAGCAGCTTAGGCCTACAGGGGAATCAGCCCCAGCATTTT.

The CDR3, as DNA: TGTGCCAGCAGGGCCAGGACAGGGGGCGCGTCCTATGGCTACACCTTC. Protein: CASRARTGGASYGYTF. The chain has TRBV2 and TRBJ1-2; 11 bases are shared with TRBD1. Trimming removed 6 bases from V and 4 bases from J; junction bases left unmatched: 10. This CDR3 is built from 16 residues. The germline CDR1 and CDR2 sequences are SNHLY and FYNNEI.

This chain links TRBV3-1 (or the pseudogene TRBV3-2) with TRBJ1-2; TRBD1 matches 7 bases. CDR3 length: 15 amino acids. Looked up from germline, CDR1 is LGHDT and CDR2 is YNNKEL (reference sequence). The V gene end was trimmed by 0 bases and the J gene end by 5 bases; junction bases not matched to a gene: 6. The CDR3 DNA reads as TGTGCCAGCAGCCAAGATTTGGGCAGGGGGTATGGCTACACCTTC. Translation: CASSQDLGRGYGYTF.

The chain combines TRBV6-5 with TRBJ2-7; 7 bases align to TRBD1. CDR3 length equals 13 residues. The V gene end was trimmed by 6 bases and the J gene end by 4 bases; junction bases not matched to a gene: 6. Germline V CDR1 and CDR2: MNHEY, SVGAGI. CDR3 coding DNA: TGTGCCAGCAGAGCAGGGGGTGGATACGAGCAGTACTTC. It is translated as CASRAGGGYEQYF.

The chain combines TRBV3-1 (or the pseudogene TRBV3-2) with TRBJ2-3, with a weak D call TRBD2 (6 bases). Looked up from germline, CDR1 is LGHDT and CDR2 is YNNKEL (reference sequence). V was pared by 1 base and J by 0 bases, with 8 bases between. The CDR3 totals 15 residues. CDR3 residues: CASSQAAGSTDTQYF. For the CDR3, the DNA is TGTGCCAGCAGCCAAGCAGCGGGTAGCACAGATACGCAGTATTTT.

CDR3 in DNA: TGTGCCAGCAGACTACAGGGGACAGATACGCAGTATTTT. It encodes CASRLQGTDTQYF. V and J are TRBV28 and TRBJ2-3, with TRBD1 matching over 7 bases. V shed 6 bases and J 3 bases; nucleotides not matched to a gene: 3. The germline V gene has CDR1 MDHEN and CDR2 SYDVKM. The CDR3 length is 13 residues. The full variable domain, in which reference TRBV28 and TRBJ2-3 provide the parts outside the CDR3, is DVKVTQSSRYLVKRTGEKVFLECVQDMDHENMFWYRQDPGLGLRLIYFSYDVKMKEKGDIPEGYSVSREKKERFSLILESASTNQTSMYLCASRLQGTDTQYFGPGTRLTVL.

This chain uses TRBV6-1 with TRBJ2-7; D is perhaps TRBD1 (5 bases). V was pared by 3 bases and J by 6 bases, with 12 bases between. Germline CDR1 and CDR2: MNHNS and SASEGT. The CDR3 length is 13 residues. CDR3 nucleotide sequence: TGTGCCAGCAGTGATCCTTGGGGCCCCGAGCAGTACTTC. Amino acid sequence: CASSDPWGPEQYF.

The chain carries TRBV30 and TRBJ2-1; 7 bases map to TRBD1. Germline V CDR1 and CDR2: GTSNPN, SVGIG (reference sequence). The CDR3 has 11 amino acids. With 2 bases clipped from V and 10 bases from J, the junction kept 2 bases outside the gene matches. The CDR3 nucleotides are TGTGCCTGGAGTACAGGGGAAGAGCAGTTCTTC. Amino acids: CAWSTGEEQFF. Complete variable domain (other parts from reference TRBV30 and TRBJ2-1): SQTIHQWPATLVQPVGSPLSLECTVEGTSNPNLYWYRQAAGRGLQLLFYSVGIGQISSEVPQNLSASRPQDRQFILSSKKLLLSDSGFYLCAWSTGEEQFFGPGTRLTVL.

As to this clone: Other DNA sequences within the sample encode an identical CDR3. The chain uses TRBV5-1 and TRBJ2-3, with TRBD2 identical over 10 bases. Looked up from germline, CDR1 is SGHRS and CDR2 is YFSETQ. This CDR3 is 16 amino acids long. The V and J ends lost 3 bases and 0 bases, in that order; junction bases with no gene match: 4. The CDR3 spells CASSSGLAASTDTQYF. Here the CDR3 DNA reads TGCGCCAGCAGCTCAGGACTAGCGGCTAGCACAGATACGCAGTATTTT.

This clone has a handful of counts. The rearrangement uses TRBV7-7 and TRBJ1-4; unclear D gene. Germline V gives CDR1 SSHAT, CDR2 FNYEAQ (reference sequence). The CDR3 is 15 residues long. With 5 bases removed from V and 0 bases from J, the gap between germline ends came to 10 bases. As DNA, the CDR3 is TGTGCCAGCAGCCCCTTAGATGCAACTAATGAAAAACTGTTTTTT. Translation: CASSPLDATNEKLFF. Looking up the rest from reference TRBV7-7 and TRBJ1-4 gives the full variable domain: GAGVSQSPRYKVTKRGQDVTLRCDPISSHATLYWYQQALGQGPEFLTYFNYEAQPDKSGLPSDRFSAERPEGSISTLTIQRTEQRDSAMYRCASSPLDATNEKLFFGSGTQLSVL.

This sequence joins TRBV5-4 and TRBJ2-1; 8 bases are a match to TRBD2. CDR1 SGHNT and CDR2 YYREEE come from the germline V gene (reference sequence). CDR3 length: 14 amino acids. V trimming: 4 bases; J trimming: 9 bases; junction bases outside the gene matches: 9. This chain's CDR3 is CASSNRGGRIEQFF. In nucleotides, the CDR3 is TGTGCCAGCAGCAACCGCGGGGGGCGTATTGAGCAGTTCTTC.

The V and J genes are TRBV19 and TRBJ1-6; 7 nucleotides match TRBD1. Trimming at V came to 3 bases and at J to 10 bases, leaving 12 bases not matched to a gene. Germline CDR1 is LNHDA and CDR2 is SQIVND (reference sequence). The CDR3 runs 16 residues. For the CDR3, the DNA is TGTGCCAGTAGTATCAGACCACAGGGGATTCGGTCACCCCTCCACTTT. This encodes CASSIRPQGIRSPLHF.

CDR3 loop: CASSATGPGELFF. The DNA of the CDR3 is TGTGCCAGCAGCGCGACAGGGCCCGGGGAGCTGTTTTTT. The rearrangement links TRBV2 to TRBJ2-2; 7 nucleotides agree with TRBD1. CDR3 length: 13 residues. J was trimmed by 6 bases and V by 6 bases; bases with no gene match: 4. Germline CDR1 and CDR2: SNHLY and FYNNEI.

The rearrangement uses TRBV28 and TRBJ2-2, with a tentative D call TRBD2 (6 bases). This CDR3 contains 13 residues. The V and J ends lost 10 bases and 6 bases respectively, with 15 bases between them. CDR1 is MDHEN, CDR2 SYDVKM, per germline. CDR3 sequence (DNA): TGTGCCACCGTGGACTACCGGGCCGGGGAGCTGTTTTTT. Its protein product is CATVDYRAGELFF.

The genes are TRBV13 and TRBJ1-1; the D is unclear. Germline V gives CDR1 PRHDT, CDR2 FYEKMQ (reference sequence). The V and J ends lost 7 bases and 2 bases respectively, with 11 bases between them. The CDR3 totals 13 residues. CDR3 amino acids: CASTYGSNTEAFF. The CDR3 DNA follows: TGTGCCAGCACCTACGGGAGCAACACTGAAGCTTTCTTT.

Regarding this clone: Other nucleotide sequences in the sample specify the same CDR3. This chain joins TRBV5-1 and TRBJ2-5, with a tentative D call TRBD2 (6 bases). CDR1 and CDR2 from the germline V gene are SGHRS and YFSETQ. This CDR3 has 14 residues. Trimming removed 0 bases at V and 3 bases at J, with 9 bases between. In DNA form, the CDR3 reads TGCGCCAGCAGCTTGGGGGGAGGTGAAGAGACCCAGTACTTC. This encodes CASSLGGGEETQYF.

The CDR3 spells CASSKTGLAGVADTQYF. The CDR3 DNA follows: TGTGCCAGCAGCAAAACCGGACTAGCGGGAGTGGCAGATACGCAGTATTTT. The chain carries TRBV11-2 and TRBJ2-3, with 13 nucleotides matching TRBD2. V gave up 5 bases and J gave up 4 bases; unmatched junction bases: 9. The germline V gene encodes CDR1 SGHAT and CDR2 FQNNGV. The CDR3 spans 17 residues.

As for this clone: Different DNA sequences within this sample yield the same CDR3. The chain employs TRBV18 and TRBJ2-7; TRBD2 matches at 11 bases. This CDR3 is 15 amino acids long. CDR1 and CDR2 (germline): KGHSH, LQKENI. V lost 4 bases and J lost 4; bases outside the gene matches: 6. CDR3 nucleotide sequence: TGTGCCAGCTCACAAACTAGCGGGAGTAGGTACGAGCAGTACTTC. Protein product: CASSQTSGSRYEQYF.

The J gene is TRBJ2-1, the V gene TRBV5-1; 10 bases align to TRBD2. The CDR3 has 17 amino acids. Germline V gene data show CDR1 as SGHRS and CDR2 as YFSETQ. Trimming removed 3 bases from V and 0 bases from J; junction bases left unmatched: 6. The CDR3 is CASSSQPSGSSYNEQFF. CDR3 sequence (DNA): TGCGCCAGCAGCTCGCAACCTAGCGGGAGCTCCTACAATGAGCAGTTCTTC.

The J gene is TRBJ2-5, the V gene TRBV4-1; 10 nucleotides agree with TRBD2. This CDR3 has 19 residues. The junction had 21 bases not matched to a gene; V was cut back by 7 bases and J by 4 bases. Germline V lookup: CDR1 MGHRA, CDR2 YSYEKL. The CDR3 DNA sequence: TGCGCCAGCACCAAAAAAGGAGTAGCGGGAGGCTCCATGTTAGAGACCCAGTACTTC. Its translation: CASTKKGVAGGSMLETQYF.

The rearrangement joins TRBV7-6 to TRBJ2-7, with 8 bases lining up with TRBD2. Germline lookup yields CDR1 SGHVS and CDR2 FNYEAQ. With 4 bases clipped from V and 9 bases from J, the junction kept 11 bases outside the gene matches. This CDR3 spans 14 amino acids. The CDR3 nucleotides are TGTGCCAGCAGCTCAGCTCTCCGGGAGGGCGTGCAGTACTTC. Residues: CASSSALREGVQYF.

This chain links TRBV29-1 with TRBJ1-1; D perhaps matches TRBD1 (6 bases). V was trimmed by 4 bases and J by 4 bases, leaving 10 bases between them. Germline V lookup: CDR1 SQVTM, CDR2 ANQGSEA. This CDR3 is 12 amino acids long. In DNA form, the CDR3 reads TGCAGCGTTGCAGGGGAGGGCACTGAAGCTTTCTTT. It codes for CSVAGEGTEAFF.